This entry concerns a single T cell receptor beta chain. This entry belongs to a study of blood T cell repertoires in COVID-19. Study summary: The United States, Italy and Spain were the sources of the acute and convalescent COVID-19 samples. From T cells, B-cell-depleted T cells, or PBMCs came the material, which was cDNA or gDNA.

The data were produced by immunoSEQ multiplex PCR, yet TCRdb's version contains in-frame clones alone and is incomplete. The sample lists about 190,000 clones; around 85% were seen once. The CDR3 spans 14 residues. Germline CDR1 SNHLY, CDR2 FYNNEI. V lost 6 bases to trimming and J lost 7 bases; unmatched junction nucleotides: 5. The J gene is TRBJ1-6, the V gene TRBV2; 8 bases agree with TRBD1. The receptor was derived from a young man with acute or convalescent COVID-19. The sequenced sample consisted of peripheral blood. This CDR3 reads CASSPRQGNSPLHF. CDR3 in DNA: TGTGCCAGCAGCCCCCGACAGGGGAATTCACCCCTCCACTTT. Filled out from reference TRBV2 and TRBJ1-6, the complete variable domain reads EPEVTQTPSHQVTQMGQEVILRCVPISNHLYFYWYRQILGQKVEFLVSFYNNEISEKSEIFDDQFSVERPDGSNFTLKIRSTKLEDSAMYFCASSPRQGNSPLHFGNGTRLTVT.